Following are 17 T cell receptor beta chains from one sample sequenced in a study of response to subunit inactivated influenza vaccine. One entry per CDR3 protein, called by TCRdb with MiXCR from the RT-PCR reads. The repertoire holds 500,000 to 750,000 distinct CDR3 sequences, around 13% seen once, with around 10% in the top ten. The starting material was PBMCs from blood, obtained about 12 days after vaccination. The receptors stem from a man in his fifties or sixties who received an inactivated influenza vaccine.

The rearrangement links TRBV12-3 or TRBV12-4 to TRBJ2-5; 9 bases match TRBD1. This CDR3 is 19 amino acids long. The ends lost 6 bases at V and 7 bases at J; junction bases unmatched: 24. As DNA, the CDR3 is TGTGCCAGCAGCCCACAAACATCCAGGGACAGGGTAGCATCAAGGACCCAGTACTTC. Translation gives CASSPQTSRDRVASRTQYF.

The chain couples TRBV7-9 to TRBJ1-1; D not certain. Germline lookup yields CDR1 SEHNR and CDR2 FQNEAQ (reference sequence). With 1 base removed from V and 1 base from J, the gap between germline ends came to 10 bases. CDR3 length: 15 amino acids. The CDR3 here is CASSLGNTANTEAFF. CDR3 nucleotide sequence: TGTGCCAGCAGCTTAGGTAACACGGCGAACACTGAAGCTTTCTTT.

Note on this clonotype: A much larger clone lies a single base off, so this may be a read error. The genes are TRBV30 and TRBJ2-7, with D uncertain. Between the trimmed V and J ends, which lost 1 base and 6 bases, there was a span of 13 bases. Germline V gene sequence: CDR1 GTSNPN, CDR2 SVGIG (reference sequence). The CDR3 sequence is 13 residues long. The CDR3 sequence is CAWSELGTTEQYF. The CDR3 DNA follows: TGTGCCTGGAGTGAACTGGGAACAACCGAGCAGTACTTC.

This clonotype came up a few times. The chain has TRBV20-1 and TRBJ2-3; D is uncertain. The CDR3 has 14 residues. Germline lookup yields CDR1 DFQATT and CDR2 SNEGSKA (reference sequence). The germline V and J ends were trimmed by 0 bases and 4 bases, with 11 bases remaining between them. In DNA form, the CDR3 reads TGCAGTGCTAGAGACCCGAGCCAGTCAGATACGCAGTATTTT. This sequence encodes CSARDPSQSDTQYF.

This chain uses TRBV19 with TRBJ1-4, with a possible D match to TRBD1 (6 bases). V was clipped by 5 bases and J by 8 bases, with 15 bases between them. Germline CDR1 is LNHDA and CDR2 is SQIVND (reference sequence). The CDR3 extends over 14 amino acids. In DNA, the CDR3 is TGTGCCAGTAGTTCACCGGGACATCCGGAAAAACTGTTTTTT. Protein sequence: CASSSPGHPEKLFF.

The genes are TRBV10-3 and TRBJ2-1, with 8 bases fitting TRBD1. The CDR3 is made up of 15 amino acids. The V gene end was trimmed by 3 bases and the J gene end by 8 bases; junction bases not matched to a gene: 9. The germline V gene encodes CDR1 ENHRY and CDR2 SYGVKD. The CDR3 loop reads CAISEDPGGFDEQFF. In DNA form, the CDR3 reads TGTGCCATCAGTGAAGATCCAGGGGGCTTCGATGAGCAGTTCTTC.

The chain links TRBV7-9 to TRBJ2-7; no clear D. This CDR3 is 14 amino acids long. Germline V lookup: CDR1 SEHNR, CDR2 FQNEAQ (reference sequence). V lost 5 bases and J lost 4, with 15 bases in between. DNA of the CDR3: TGTGCCAGCAGCCTGGGTAGCTCGTTATACGAGCAGTACTTC. Its translation: CASSLGSSLYEQYF.

The rearrangement uses TRBV28 and TRBJ2-2; 14 positions agree with TRBD2. The CDR3 is 15 amino acids. Germline lookup yields CDR1 MDHEN and CDR2 SYDVKM. J lost 6 bases, V lost 8 bases, and 5 bases had no gene match. In nucleotides, the CDR3 is TGTGCCAGCGGACTAGCGGGGGGTCTTGCCGGGGAGCTGTTTTTT. Translating gives CASGLAGGLAGELFF.

At least ten counts were recorded for this clonotype. This sequence joins TRBV19 and TRBJ1-1, with D uncertain. The CDR3 covers 15 residues. Germline-derived CDR1 and CDR2 are LNHDA and SQIVND (reference sequence). Between the trimmed V and J ends, which lost 6 bases and 0 bases, there was a span of 14 bases. The CDR3 loop reads CASSPREGLNTEAFF. The DNA for the CDR3 is TGTGCCAGTAGCCCTCGGGAAGGGTTGAACACTGAAGCTTTCTTT.

The V gene is TRBV3-1, the J gene TRBJ2-2, with unresolved D. V dropped 3 bases and J dropped 1 base, with 3 bases sitting between them. CDR1 and CDR2 (germline): LGHDT, YNNKEL (reference sequence). CDR3 length equals 13 residues. As DNA, the CDR3 is TGTGCCAGCAGCCATTGGAACACCGGGGAGCTGTTTTTT. Amino acids: CASSHWNTGELFF.

DNA for the CDR3: TGCGCCAGCAGCTTTCCGGGCCCCGTGCAGTACTTC. It translates to CASSFPGPVQYF. The genes are TRBV5-1 and TRBJ2-5; no firm D call. Germline assignment: CDR1 SGHRS and CDR2 YFSETQ. The CDR3 runs 12 residues. The V and J ends lost 2 bases and 11 bases respectively, with 13 bases between them.

Ten or more counts support this clonotype. In nucleotides, the CDR3 is TGTGCCAGCAGCCTATCGCTAGCGGGGATCACAGATACGCAGTATTTT. Its protein is CASSLSLAGITDTQYF. The rearrangement links TRBV7-9 to TRBJ2-3, with TRBD2 matching 9 bases. With 5 bases clipped from V and 2 bases from J, the junction kept 8 bases outside the gene matches. The CDR3 consists of 16 residues. Germline V lookup: CDR1 SEHNR, CDR2 FQNEAQ (reference sequence).

A note on this clonotype: Because the CDR3's place on the DNA is in doubt, the DNA is left out and the CDR3 is given as listed by TCRdb. The chain couples TRBV12-3 or TRBV12-4 to TRBJ1-4; the table assigns TRBD1, which was not confirmed against the DNA. The CDR3 has 15 residues if both end residues are counted. CDR3 loop: CASRTRTGNEKNCFF.

Here the CDR3 DNA reads TGTGCCAGCAGCTCAGCGGGAGGGCCGGCCTACAATGAGCAGTTCTTC. It is translated as CASSSAGGPAYNEQFF. The chain joins TRBV27 to TRBJ2-1; 10 bases match TRBD2. With V trimmed by 6 bases and J by 2 bases, 7 bases remained unmatched. CDR3 length equals 16 residues. Germline V gene data show CDR1 as MNHEY and CDR2 as SMNVEV (reference sequence).

The chain links TRBV28 to TRBJ2-7; 9 positions agree with TRBD2. Germline V lookup: CDR1 MDHEN, CDR2 SYDVKM. J lost 3 bases, V lost 6 bases, and 9 bases had no gene match. This CDR3 contains 15 residues. CDR3 loop: CASSVSGRRRYEQYF. The CDR3 bases are TGTGCCAGCAGCGTCAGCGGGAGGAGGCGCTACGAGCAGTACTTC.

The rearrangement joins TRBV15 to TRBJ2-7; 8 bases agree with TRBD2. Germline CDR1 reads LNHNV; CDR2 reads YYDKDF (reference sequence). The CDR3 contains 16 residues. Trimming cost V 3 bases and J 3 bases; bases outside gene matches: 10. CDR3 nucleotides: TGTGCCACCAGCAGCCTGAGAGGCGGGGGGTACTACGAGCAGTACTTC. This gives the protein CATSSLRGGGYYEQYF.

Written as DNA, the CDR3 is TGTGCCTTCCTCAATTGGGGGGGCCGGGAGACCCAGTACTTC. Protein product: CAFLNWGGRETQYF. The rearrangement links TRBV30 to TRBJ2-5; TRBD2 might be the D (7 bases). V gave up 7 bases and J gave up 5 bases, with 20 bases separating them. Germline CDR1 reads GTSNPN; CDR2 reads SVGIG (reference sequence). The CDR3 totals 14 residues.